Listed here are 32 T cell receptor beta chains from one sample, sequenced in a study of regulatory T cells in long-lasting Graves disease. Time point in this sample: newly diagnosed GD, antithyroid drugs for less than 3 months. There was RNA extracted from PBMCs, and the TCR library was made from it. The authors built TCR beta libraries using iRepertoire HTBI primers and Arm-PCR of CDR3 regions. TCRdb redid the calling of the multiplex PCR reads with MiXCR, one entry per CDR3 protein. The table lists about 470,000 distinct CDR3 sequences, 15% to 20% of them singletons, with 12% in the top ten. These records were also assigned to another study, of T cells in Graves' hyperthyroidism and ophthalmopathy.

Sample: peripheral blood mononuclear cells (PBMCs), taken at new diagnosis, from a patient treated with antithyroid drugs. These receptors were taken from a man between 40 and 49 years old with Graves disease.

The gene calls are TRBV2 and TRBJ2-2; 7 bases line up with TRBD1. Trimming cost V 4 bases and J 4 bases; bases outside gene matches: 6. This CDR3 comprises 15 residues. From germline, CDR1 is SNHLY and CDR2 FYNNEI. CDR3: CASSVRGLATGELFF. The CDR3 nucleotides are TGTGCCAGCAGTGTAAGGGGGCTCGCCACCGGGGAGCTGTTTTTT.

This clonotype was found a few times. In nucleotides, the CDR3 is TGTGCCAGCACTCCAGGGACTAGCGGGAGGGCCAATGAGCAGTTCTTC. Protein sequence: CASTPGTSGRANEQFF. The V and J genes are TRBV6-2 or TRBV6-3 and TRBJ2-1; the match to TRBD2 covers 16 bases. The CDR3 length is 16 residues. V was clipped by 7 bases and J by 6 bases; unmatched bases: 6. Germline assignment: CDR1 MNHEY and CDR2 SVGEGT.

CDR3 sequence reads: CASSPRQGSNSPLHF. The CDR3, as DNA: TGTGCCAGCTCGCCTCGACAGGGGAGCAATTCACCCCTCCACTTT. The chain is built from TRBV18 and TRBJ1-6; 8 bases map to TRBD1. J lost 7 bases, V lost 6 bases, and 8 bases had no gene match. The CDR3 consists of 15 residues. In germline, CDR1 is KGHSH, CDR2 LQKENI.

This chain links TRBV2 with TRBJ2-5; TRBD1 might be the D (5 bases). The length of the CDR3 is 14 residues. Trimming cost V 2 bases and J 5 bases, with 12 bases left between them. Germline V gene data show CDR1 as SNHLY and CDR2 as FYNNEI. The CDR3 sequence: CASSEQGNKETQYF. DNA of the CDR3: TGTGCCAGCAGTGAACAGGGTAATAAGGAGACCCAGTACTTC.

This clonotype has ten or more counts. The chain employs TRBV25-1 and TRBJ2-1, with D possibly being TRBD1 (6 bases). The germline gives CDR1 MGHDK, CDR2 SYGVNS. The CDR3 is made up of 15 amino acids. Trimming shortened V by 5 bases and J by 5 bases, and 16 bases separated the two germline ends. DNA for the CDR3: TGTGCCAGCAGTCAGTACAGGGTACGCGACAATGAGCAGTTCTTC. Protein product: CASSQYRVRDNEQFF.

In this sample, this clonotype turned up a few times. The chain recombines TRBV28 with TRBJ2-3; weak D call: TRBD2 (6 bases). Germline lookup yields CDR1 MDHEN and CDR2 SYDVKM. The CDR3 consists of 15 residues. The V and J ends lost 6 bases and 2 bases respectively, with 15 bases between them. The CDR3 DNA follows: TGTGCCAGCAGCTGGGGAGGCCCCTACACAGATACGCAGTATTTT. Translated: CASSWGGPYTDTQYF.

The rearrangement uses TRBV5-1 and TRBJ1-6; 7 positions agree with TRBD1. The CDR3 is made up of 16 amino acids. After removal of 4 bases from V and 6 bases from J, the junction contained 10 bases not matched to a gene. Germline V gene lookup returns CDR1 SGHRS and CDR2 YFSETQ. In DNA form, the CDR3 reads TGCGCCAGCAGCCAGAACGAGGGGGCGCGTAATTCACCCCTCCACTTT. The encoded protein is CASSQNEGARNSPLHF.

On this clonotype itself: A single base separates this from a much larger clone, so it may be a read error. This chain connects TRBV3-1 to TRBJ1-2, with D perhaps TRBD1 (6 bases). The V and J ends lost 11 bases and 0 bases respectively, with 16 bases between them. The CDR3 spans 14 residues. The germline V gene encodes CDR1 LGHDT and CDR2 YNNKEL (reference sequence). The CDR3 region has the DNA TGTGCCGCCGAGGGGGGAAGCCCTAACTATGGCTACACCTTC. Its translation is CAAEGGSPNYGYTF.

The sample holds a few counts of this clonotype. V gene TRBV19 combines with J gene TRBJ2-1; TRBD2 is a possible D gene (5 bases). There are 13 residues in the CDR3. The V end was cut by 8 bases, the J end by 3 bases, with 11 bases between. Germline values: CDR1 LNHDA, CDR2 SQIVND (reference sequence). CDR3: CASAREIYNEQFF. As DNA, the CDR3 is TGTGCCAGTGCTCGGGAAATCTACAATGAGCAGTTCTTC.

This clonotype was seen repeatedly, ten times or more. The CDR3 reads CASSLRLSSYNEQFF. Written as DNA, the CDR3 is TGTGCCAGCAGTTTAAGACTGAGCTCCTACAATGAGCAGTTCTTC. The rearrangement joins TRBV12-3 or TRBV12-4 to TRBJ2-1; D not certain. Trimming took 2 bases from V and 0 from J, leaving 8 bases between them. The CDR3 sequence is 15 residues long.

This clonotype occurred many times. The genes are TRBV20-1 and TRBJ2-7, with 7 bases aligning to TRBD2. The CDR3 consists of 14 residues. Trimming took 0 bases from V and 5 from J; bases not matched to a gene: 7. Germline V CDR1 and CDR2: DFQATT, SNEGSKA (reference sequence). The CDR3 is CSARDLLARNEQYF. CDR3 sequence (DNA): TGCAGTGCTAGAGATTTACTAGCGAGGAACGAGCAGTACTTC.

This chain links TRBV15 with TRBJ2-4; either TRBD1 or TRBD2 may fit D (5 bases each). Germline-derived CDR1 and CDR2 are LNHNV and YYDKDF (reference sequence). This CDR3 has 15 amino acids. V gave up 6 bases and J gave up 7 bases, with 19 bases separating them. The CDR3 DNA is TGTGCCACCAGTTCAGACGGGGCTCTCTTGAACATTCAGTACTTC. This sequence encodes CATSSDGALLNIQYF.

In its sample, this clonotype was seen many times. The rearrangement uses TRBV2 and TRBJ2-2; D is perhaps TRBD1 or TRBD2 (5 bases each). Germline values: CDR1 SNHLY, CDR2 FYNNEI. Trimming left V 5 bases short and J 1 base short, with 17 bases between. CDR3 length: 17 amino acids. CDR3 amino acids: CASSRSWGRENTGELFF. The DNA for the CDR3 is TGTGCCAGCAGTCGGAGTTGGGGACGGGAGAACACCGGGGAGCTGTTTTTT.

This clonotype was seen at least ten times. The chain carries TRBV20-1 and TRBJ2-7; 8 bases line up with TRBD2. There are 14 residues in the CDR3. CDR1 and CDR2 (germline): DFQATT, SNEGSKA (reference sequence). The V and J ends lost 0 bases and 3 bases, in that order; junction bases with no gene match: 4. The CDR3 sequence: CSARETSGYYEQYF. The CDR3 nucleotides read TGCAGTGCTAGAGAAACTAGCGGATACTACGAGCAGTACTTC.

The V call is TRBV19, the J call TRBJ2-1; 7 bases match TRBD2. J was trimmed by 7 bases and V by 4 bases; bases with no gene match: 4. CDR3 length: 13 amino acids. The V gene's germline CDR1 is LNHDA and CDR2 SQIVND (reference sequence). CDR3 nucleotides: TGTGCCAGTAGTAAAATGGGACTAAATGAGCAGTTCTTC. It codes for CASSKMGLNEQFF.

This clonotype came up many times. The CDR3: CASSGVDTQYF. For the CDR3, the DNA is TGTGCCAGCAGCGGAGTAGATACGCAGTATTTT. The J gene is TRBJ2-3, the V gene TRBV6-1; no clear D gene. The CDR3 spans 11 residues. Germline V CDR1 and CDR2: MNHNS, SASEGT. V dropped 6 bases and J dropped 5 bases, with 6 bases sitting between them.

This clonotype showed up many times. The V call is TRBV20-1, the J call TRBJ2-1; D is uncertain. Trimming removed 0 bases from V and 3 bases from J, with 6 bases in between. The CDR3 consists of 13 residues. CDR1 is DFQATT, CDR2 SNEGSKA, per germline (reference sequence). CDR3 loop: CSARDPYYNEQFF. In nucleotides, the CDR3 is TGCAGTGCTAGAGATCCCTACTACAATGAGCAGTTCTTC.

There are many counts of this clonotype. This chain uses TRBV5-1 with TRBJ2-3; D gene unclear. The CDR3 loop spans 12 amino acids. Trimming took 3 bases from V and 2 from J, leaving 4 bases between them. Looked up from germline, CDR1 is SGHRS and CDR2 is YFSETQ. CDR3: CASSWDTDTQYF. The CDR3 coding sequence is TGCGCCAGCAGCTGGGACACAGATACGCAGTATTTT.

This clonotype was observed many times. The CDR3 sequence: CASSLLGRAYETQYF. CDR3 nucleotide sequence: TGTGCCAGCAGTTTACTGGGCCGCGCCTACGAGACCCAGTACTTC. The chain uses TRBV28 and TRBJ2-5; D remains unclear. V was pared by 2 bases and J by 5 bases, with 15 bases between. This CDR3 comprises 15 residues. Germline V CDR1 and CDR2: MDHEN, SYDVKM.

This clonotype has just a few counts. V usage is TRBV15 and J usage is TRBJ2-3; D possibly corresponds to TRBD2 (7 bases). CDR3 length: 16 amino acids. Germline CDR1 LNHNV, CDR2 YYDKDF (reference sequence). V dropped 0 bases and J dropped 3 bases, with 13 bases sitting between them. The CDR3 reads CATSRDQGRVTDTQYF. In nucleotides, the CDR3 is TGTGCCACCAGCAGAGATCAGGGGAGGGTGACAGATACGCAGTATTTT.

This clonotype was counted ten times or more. This CDR3 reads CASSEASWTGGPGANVLTF. The DNA for the CDR3 is TGTGCCAGCAGTGAAGCCTCATGGACAGGGGGCCCAGGGGCCAACGTCCTGACTTTC. This sequence joins TRBV6-1 and TRBJ2-6; 11 nucleotides agree with TRBD1. With V trimmed by 0 bases and J by 4 bases, 8 bases remained unmatched. Germline V gene lookup returns CDR1 MNHNS and CDR2 SASEGT. The CDR3 is made up of 19 amino acids.

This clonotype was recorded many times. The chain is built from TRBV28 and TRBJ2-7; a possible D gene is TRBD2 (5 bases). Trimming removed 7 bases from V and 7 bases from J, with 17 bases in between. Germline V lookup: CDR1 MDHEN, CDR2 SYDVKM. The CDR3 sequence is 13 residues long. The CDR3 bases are TGTGCCAGCACTACGCTGGGAACGGGAGAGCAGTACTTC. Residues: CASTTLGTGEQYF. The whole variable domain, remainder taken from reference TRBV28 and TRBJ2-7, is DVKVTQSSRYLVKRTGEKVFLECVQDMDHENMFWYRQDPGLGLRLIYFSYDVKMKEKGDIPEGYSVSREKKERFSLILESASTNQTSMYLCASTTLGTGEQYFGPGTRLTVT.

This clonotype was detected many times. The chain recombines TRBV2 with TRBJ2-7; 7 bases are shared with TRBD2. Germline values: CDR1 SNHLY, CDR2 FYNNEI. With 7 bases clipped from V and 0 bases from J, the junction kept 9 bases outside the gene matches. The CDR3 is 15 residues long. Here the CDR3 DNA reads TGTGCCAGCACCGAGGGCCAGCGGGGCTCCTACGAGCAGTACTTC. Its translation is CASTEGQRGSYEQYF.

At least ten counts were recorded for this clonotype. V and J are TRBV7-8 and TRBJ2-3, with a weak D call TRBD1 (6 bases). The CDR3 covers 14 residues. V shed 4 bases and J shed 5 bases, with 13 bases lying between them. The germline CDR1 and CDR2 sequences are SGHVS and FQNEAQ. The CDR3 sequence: CASSYRALRDTQYF. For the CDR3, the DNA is TGTGCCAGCAGCTACAGGGCATTAAGAGATACGCAGTATTTT.

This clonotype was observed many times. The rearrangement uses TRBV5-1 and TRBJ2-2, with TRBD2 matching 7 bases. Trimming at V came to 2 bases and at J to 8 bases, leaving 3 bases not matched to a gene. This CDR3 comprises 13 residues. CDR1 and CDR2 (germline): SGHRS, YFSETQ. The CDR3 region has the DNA TGCGCCAGCAGCTTAGGCGGGAGAGGGGAGCTGTTTTTT. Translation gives CASSLGGRGELFF.

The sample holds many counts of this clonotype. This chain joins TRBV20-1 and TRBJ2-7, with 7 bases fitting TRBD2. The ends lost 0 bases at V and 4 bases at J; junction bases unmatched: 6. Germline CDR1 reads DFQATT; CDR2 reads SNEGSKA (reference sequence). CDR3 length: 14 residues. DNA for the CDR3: TGCAGTGCTAGAGATTTGGGAGGGCCTTACGAGCAGTACTTC. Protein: CSARDLGGPYEQYF.

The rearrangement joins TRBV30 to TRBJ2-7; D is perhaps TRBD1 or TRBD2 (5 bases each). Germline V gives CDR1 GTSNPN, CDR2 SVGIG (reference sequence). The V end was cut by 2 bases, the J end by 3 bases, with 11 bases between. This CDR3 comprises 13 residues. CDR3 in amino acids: CAWSRGRNYEQYF. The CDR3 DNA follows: TGTGCCTGGAGTCGGGGACGGAACTACGAGCAGTACTTC. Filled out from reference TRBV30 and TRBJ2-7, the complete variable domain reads SQTIHQWPATLVQPVGSPLSLECTVEGTSNPNLYWYRQAAGRGLQLLFYSVGIGQISSEVPQNLSASRPQDRQFILSSKKLLLSDSGFYLCAWSRGRNYEQYFGPGTRLTVT.

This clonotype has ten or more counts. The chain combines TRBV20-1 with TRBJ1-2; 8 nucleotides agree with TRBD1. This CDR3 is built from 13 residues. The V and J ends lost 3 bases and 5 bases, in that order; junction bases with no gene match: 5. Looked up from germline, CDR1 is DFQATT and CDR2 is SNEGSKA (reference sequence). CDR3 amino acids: CSASRGRDYGYTF. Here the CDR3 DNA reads TGCAGTGCTAGCAGGGGGCGCGATTATGGCTACACCTTC.

The CDR3 nucleotides read TGCAGTGCTAGAGATGGGGTACAGCCCCAGCATTTT. This encodes CSARDGVQPQHF. The chain links TRBV20-1 to TRBJ1-5; D gene unclear. Germline assignment: CDR1 DFQATT and CDR2 SNEGSKA (reference sequence). CDR3 size: 12 residues. Trimming stripped 0 bases from V and 7 bases from J, with 7 bases between.

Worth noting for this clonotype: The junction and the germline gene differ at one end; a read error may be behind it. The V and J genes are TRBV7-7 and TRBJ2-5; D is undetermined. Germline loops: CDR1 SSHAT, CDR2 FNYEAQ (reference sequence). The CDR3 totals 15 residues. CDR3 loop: CASSLVGRNQETQYF. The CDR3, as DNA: TGTGCTAGCAGCTTAGTGGGTCGGAACCAAGAGACCCAGTACTTC.

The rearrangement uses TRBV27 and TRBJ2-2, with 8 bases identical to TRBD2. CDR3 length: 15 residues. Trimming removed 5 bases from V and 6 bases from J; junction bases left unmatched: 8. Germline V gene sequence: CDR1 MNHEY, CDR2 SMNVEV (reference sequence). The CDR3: CASSTSGRTPGELFF. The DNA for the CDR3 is TGTGCCAGCAGTACTAGCGGCCGCACACCCGGGGAGCTGTTTTTT.

CDR3 nucleotide sequence: TGTGCCAGCAGTGATCGGGGACTAGCGGGCACAGATACGCAGTATTTT. This translates into CASSDRGLAGTDTQYF. J is TRBJ2-3 and V is TRBV2; TRBD2 agrees at 11 bases. The germline V gene has CDR1 SNHLY and CDR2 FYNNEI. V was clipped by 3 bases and J by 1 base; unmatched bases: 3. This CDR3 has 16 residues.